A single sample is the source of the 2 T cell receptor beta chains below, sequenced in a study of blood T cell repertoires in COVID-19. Repertoires were generated with immunoSEQ multiplex PCR, while TCRdb's copy carries only in-frame clones and drops some. The sample includes about 130,000 clones, more than 80% seen only once; the top ten take 3.2%. The sample taken for sequencing was peripheral blood. These receptors all come from a woman at least 80 years old with COVID-19, enrolled during active disease.

The rearrangement uses TRBV20-1 and TRBJ2-1; 8 bases map to TRBD1. CDR3 size: 15 residues. CDR1 is DFQATT, CDR2 SNEGSKA, per germline (reference sequence). The V segment lost 3 bases and the J segment 7 bases; nucleotides outside the gene matches: 11. In DNA, the CDR3 is TGCAGTGCTAGTAGGTACCAGGGGGCTGGAAATGAGCAGTTCTTC. Amino acid sequence: CSASRYQGAGNEQFF.

This chain connects TRBV6-5 to TRBJ1-3; D unresolved. CDR1 is MNHEY and CDR2 is SVGAGI in the germline V gene. V lost 11 bases and J lost 3, with 14 bases in between. The CDR3 runs to 13 residues. CDR3 amino acids: CASTAGIGNTIYF. CDR3 bases: TGTGCCTCCACCGCGGGGATTGGAAACACCATATATTTT.